Detailed here is one T cell receptor beta chain. CDR3 length: 15 amino acids. Germline lookup yields CDR1 MGHRA and CDR2 YSYEKL. Trimming took 2 bases from V and 3 from J; bases not matched to a gene: 4. This specimen comes from a study of neoadjuvant anti-PD-1 for oral cavity cancer. Some clones are missing from TCRdb's copy, which holds only in-frame ones; the method was immunoSEQ multiplex PCR. The table lists approximately 43,000 clones, about three quarters of them singletons, with roughly 4.9% in the top ten. Time point meaning: after neoadjuvant nivolumab, at surgical resection. This TCR derives from a person between 35 and 79 years old with oral cavity squamous cell carcinoma. Source: PBMCs, taken after nivolumab (anti-PD-1) treatment. The V call is TRBV4-1, the J call TRBJ2-7, with 10 nucleotides matching TRBD2. CDR3 nucleotide sequence: TGCGCCAGCAGCCAACCCGCTAGCGGGAGCTACGAGCAGTACTTC. The encoded protein is CASSQPASGSYEQYF.